This T cell receptor beta chain appears in the sequencing data of a study of cytomegalovirus exposure and HLA in healthy donors. Study results and caveats: Productive rates of about 87% or about 30% were seen for most TCR beta V segments in an earlier analysis. In vitro testing confirmed a few CMV-associated chains as specific for CMV antigens.

Notes on this clone: Its target is not known.

The germline CDR1 and CDR2 sequences are MDHEN and SYDVKM. Trimming removed 4 bases at V and 12 bases at J, with 12 bases between. The CDR3 is 12 amino acids. In the PCR, 60 Vbeta and 13 Jbeta primers were used. The protocol was immunoSEQ multiplex PCR, while the TCRdb copy is restricted to in-frame clones and leaves out a portion. The table shows around 140,000 clones, with 73% occurring only once. The specimen was PBMCs. V and J are TRBV28 and TRBJ1-4; no firm D call. The receptor was derived from a woman in her late teens or twenties in good health and CMV-seronegative. CDR3 in DNA: TGTGCCAGCAGTTCCAACGCGCTGGAACTGTTTTTT. It encodes CASSSNALELFF. The entire variable domain, with the rest obtained from reference TRBV28 and TRBJ1-4, is as follows: DVKVTQSSRYLVKRTGEKVFLECVQDMDHENMFWYRQDPGLGLRLIYFSYDVKMKEKGDIPEGYSVSREKKERFSLILESASTNQTSMYLCASSSNALELFFGSGTQLSVL.